Listed below are T cell receptor beta chains from one sample, sequenced in a study of early T cells in non-severe SARS-CoV-2 infection. MiXCR, run by TCRdb on the 5' RACE reads, gives a single entry per CDR3 protein. The profile covers fewer than 85,000 distinct CDR3 sequences, with around 13% appearing a single time and roughly 4.3% taken by the ten largest. The material was whole blood, obtained at baseline. The receptors were gathered from an adult who was a healthcare worker with PCR-confirmed SARS-CoV-2 infection or an uninfected control (not recorded which). The CDR3 runs from the conserved cysteine through the conserved F or W. A D gene is named only where the DNA matches it firmly. Clone size is shown for a subset of rows, as once, few, many or a class of expanded clone.

TRBV20-1	NA	many	TRBJ2-1	TGCAGTGCTGAACTCCGGCAGGGGGGATACAATGAGCAGTTCTTC	CSAELRQGGYNEQFF
TRBV7-9	NA	many	TRBJ2-3	TGTGCCGCAAGTGAGTCGGGGGTGACAGATACGCAGTATTTT	CAASESGVTDTQYF
TRBV6-6	TRBD1	NA	TRBJ1-1	TGTGCCAGCACTCTAGGGGGCCAAGGAATTGGCACTGAAGCTTTCTTT	CASTLGGQGIGTEAFF
TRBV20-1	NA	many	TRBJ1-2	TGCAGTGCTGACCCCGACAGGACTACTAACTATGGCTACACCTTC	CSADPDRTTNYGYTF
TRBV7-9	TRBD2	NA	TRBJ2-1	TGTGCCAGCAGCCGTCGGACTAGCGGGAACAATGAGCAGTTCTTC	CASSRRTSGNNEQFF
TRBV2	NA	NA	TRBJ2-3	TGTGCCAGCAGTGTTCGGGGTCGCACAGATACGCAGTATTTT	CASSVRGRTDTQYF
TRBV20-1	TRBD2	many	TRBJ2-2	TGCAGTGCTAGAGACGTAACTAGCGATTACCGCCTCACCGGGGAGCTGTTTTTT	CSARDVTSDYRLTGELFF
TRBV5-1	TRBD1	few	TRBJ2-7	TGCGCCAGCAGCTGGACAGGGGGGATCACCTACGAGCAGTACTTC	CASSWTGGITYEQYF
TRBV28	NA	few	TRBJ1-1	TGTGCCAGCAGGGTGGCGAACACTGAAGCTTTCTTT	CASRVANTEAFF
TRBV5-1	NA	NA	TRBJ2-3	TGCGCCAGCAGCTTGGGGACTGCGGCAGATACGCAGTATTTT	CASSLGTAADTQYF